This T cell receptor beta chain is drawn from a study of response to subunit inactivated influenza vaccine. Study-level points and caveats: Few additional T cells are recruited per seasonal influenza vaccination, authors suggested.

As for this clonotype: What it binds is unknown.

Germline V gives CDR1 MDHEN, CDR2 SYDVKM. There are 13 residues in the CDR3. Trimming stripped 2 bases from V and 6 bases from J, with 10 bases between. One entry per CDR3 protein results from TCRdb running MiXCR on the RT-PCR reads. In the table there are 700,000 to 900,000 distinct CDR3 sequences, around 20% of which are singletons. Sequenced material: PBMCs from blood, taken roughly 5 days after vaccination. The chain recombines TRBV28 with TRBJ1-1; D might be TRBD1 (5 bases). The TCR sequence derives from a man aged 45-65 years who received an inactivated influenza vaccine. The DNA for the CDR3 is TGTGCCAGCAGTTTACTAGGGACGGCTGAAGCTTTCTTT. Amino acid sequence: CASSLLGTAEAFF.